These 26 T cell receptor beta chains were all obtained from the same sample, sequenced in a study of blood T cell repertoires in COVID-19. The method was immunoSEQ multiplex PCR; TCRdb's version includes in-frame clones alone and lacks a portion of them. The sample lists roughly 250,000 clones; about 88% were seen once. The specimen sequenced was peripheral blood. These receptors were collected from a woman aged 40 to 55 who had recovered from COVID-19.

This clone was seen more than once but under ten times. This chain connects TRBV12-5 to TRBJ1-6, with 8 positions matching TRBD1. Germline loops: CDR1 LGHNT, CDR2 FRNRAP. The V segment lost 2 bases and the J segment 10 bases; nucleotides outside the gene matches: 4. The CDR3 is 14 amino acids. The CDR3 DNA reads TGTGCTAGTGGTTTGCAGGGGGCGCGGTCACCCCTCCACTTT. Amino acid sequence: CASGLQGARSPLHF.

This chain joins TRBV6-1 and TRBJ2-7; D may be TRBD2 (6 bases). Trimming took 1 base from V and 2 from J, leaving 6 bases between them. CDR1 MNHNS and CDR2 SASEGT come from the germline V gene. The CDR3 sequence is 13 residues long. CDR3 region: CASSEGGAYEQYF. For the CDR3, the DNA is TGTGCCAGCAGTGAAGGGGGGGCCTACGAGCAGTACTTC.

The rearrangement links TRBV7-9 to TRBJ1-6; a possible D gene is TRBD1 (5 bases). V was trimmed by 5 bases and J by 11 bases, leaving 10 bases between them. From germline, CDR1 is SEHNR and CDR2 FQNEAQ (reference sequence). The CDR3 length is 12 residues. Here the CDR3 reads CASSAPGTPLHF. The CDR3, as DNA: TGTGCCAGCAGCGCCCCAGGGACACCCCTCCACTTT.

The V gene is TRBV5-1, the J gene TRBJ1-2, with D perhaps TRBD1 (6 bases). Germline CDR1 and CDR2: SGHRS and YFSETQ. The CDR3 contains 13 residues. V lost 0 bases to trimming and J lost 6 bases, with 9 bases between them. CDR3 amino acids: CASSLVGGHGYTF. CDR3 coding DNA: TGCGCCAGCAGCTTGGTTGGGGGCCATGGCTACACCTTC.

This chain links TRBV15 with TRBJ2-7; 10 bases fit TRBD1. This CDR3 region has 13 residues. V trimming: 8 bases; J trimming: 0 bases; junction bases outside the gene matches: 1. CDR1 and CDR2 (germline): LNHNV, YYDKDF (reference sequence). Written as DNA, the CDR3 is TGTGCCACCGGGGACAGGGGCTCCTACGAGCAGTACTTC. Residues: CATGDRGSYEQYF. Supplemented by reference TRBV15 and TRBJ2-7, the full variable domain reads DAMVIQNPRYQVTQFGKPVTLSCSQTLNHNVMYWYQQKSSQAPKLLFHYYDKDFNNEADTPDNFQSRRPNTSFCFLDIRSPGLGDTAMYLCATGDRGSYEQYFGPGTRLTVT.

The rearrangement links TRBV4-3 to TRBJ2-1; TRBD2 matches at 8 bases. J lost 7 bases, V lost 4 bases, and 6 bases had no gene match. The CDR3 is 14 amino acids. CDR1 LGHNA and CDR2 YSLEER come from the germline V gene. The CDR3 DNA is TGCGCCAGCAGCCCCGGGGGGGCCCTGAATGAGCAGTTCTTC. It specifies CASSPGGALNEQFF.

The CDR3 DNA reads as TGTGCCAGCAGCCTGAGCAATTTTCTAGGGGATCTTACAGATACGCAGTATTTT. Translation gives CASSLSNFLGDLTDTQYF. J is TRBJ2-3 and V is TRBV3-1 (or the pseudogene TRBV3-2), with a possible D match to TRBD1 (5 bases). Trimming pared 4 bases from V and 3 bases from J, leaving 23 bases between. The CDR3 spans 18 residues. CDR1 and CDR2 (germline): LGHDT, YNNKEL (reference sequence).

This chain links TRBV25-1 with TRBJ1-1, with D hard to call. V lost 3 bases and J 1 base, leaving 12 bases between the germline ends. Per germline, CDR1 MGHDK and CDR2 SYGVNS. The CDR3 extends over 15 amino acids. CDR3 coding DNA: TGTGCCAGCAGTGACTGGCAGGCAACGAACACTGAAGCTTTCTTT. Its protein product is CASSDWQATNTEAFF. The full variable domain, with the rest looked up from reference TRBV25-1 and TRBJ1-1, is EADIYQTPRYLVIGTGKKITLECSQTMGHDKMYWYQQDPGMELHLIHYSYGVNSTEKGDLSSESTVSRIRTEHFPLTLESARPSHTSQYLCASSDWQATNTEAFFGQGTRLTVV.

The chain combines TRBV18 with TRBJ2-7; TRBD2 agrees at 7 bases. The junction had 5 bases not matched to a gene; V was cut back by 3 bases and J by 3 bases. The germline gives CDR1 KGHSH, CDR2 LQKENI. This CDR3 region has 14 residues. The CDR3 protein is CASSPGGSIYEQYF. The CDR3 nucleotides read TGTGCCAGCTCACCGGGCGGGAGCATCTACGAGCAGTACTTC.

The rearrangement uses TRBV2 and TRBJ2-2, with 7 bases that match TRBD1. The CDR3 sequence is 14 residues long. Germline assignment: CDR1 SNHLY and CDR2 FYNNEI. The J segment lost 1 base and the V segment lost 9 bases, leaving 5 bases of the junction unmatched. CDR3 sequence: CASYRDRNTGELFF. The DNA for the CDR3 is TGTGCCAGTTACCGGGACAGGAACACCGGGGAGCTGTTTTTT.

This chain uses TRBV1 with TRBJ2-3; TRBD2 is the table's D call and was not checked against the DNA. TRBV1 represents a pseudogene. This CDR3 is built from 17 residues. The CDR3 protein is CTSSQGTSGTSTDTQYF. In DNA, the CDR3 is TGCACCAGCAGCCAAGGGACTAGCGGGACGAGCACAGATACGCAGTATTTT.

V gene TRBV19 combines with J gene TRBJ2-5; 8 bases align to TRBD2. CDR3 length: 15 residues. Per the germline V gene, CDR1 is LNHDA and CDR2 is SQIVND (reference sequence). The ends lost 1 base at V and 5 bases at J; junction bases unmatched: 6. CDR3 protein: CASSIAAGVGETQYF. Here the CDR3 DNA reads TGTGCCAGTAGTATAGCAGCGGGGGTGGGGGAGACCCAGTACTTC.

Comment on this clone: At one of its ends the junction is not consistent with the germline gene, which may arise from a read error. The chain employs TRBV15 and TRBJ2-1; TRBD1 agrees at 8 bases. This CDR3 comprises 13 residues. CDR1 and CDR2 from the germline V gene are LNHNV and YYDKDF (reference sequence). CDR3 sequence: CATSRVGGTGLLF. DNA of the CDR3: TGTGCCACCAGCAGAGTTGGCGGGACAGGACTACTCTTC. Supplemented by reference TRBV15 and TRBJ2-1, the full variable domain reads DAMVIQNPRYQVTQFGKPVTLSCSQTLNHNVMYWYQQKSSQAPKLLFHYYDKDFNNEADTPDNFQSRRPNTSFCFLDIRSPGLGDTAMYLCATSRVGGTGLLFGPGTRLTVL.

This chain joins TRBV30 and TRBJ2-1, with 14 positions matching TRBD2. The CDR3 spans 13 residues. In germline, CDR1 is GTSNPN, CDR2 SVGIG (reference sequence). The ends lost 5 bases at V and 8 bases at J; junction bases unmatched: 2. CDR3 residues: CAWGTSGSYEQFF. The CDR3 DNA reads TGTGCCTGGGGGACTAGCGGGAGCTATGAGCAGTTCTTC.

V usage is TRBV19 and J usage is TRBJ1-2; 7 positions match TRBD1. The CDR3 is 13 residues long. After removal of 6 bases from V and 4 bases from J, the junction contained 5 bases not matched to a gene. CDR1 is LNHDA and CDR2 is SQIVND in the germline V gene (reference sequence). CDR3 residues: CASSRGTVYGYTF. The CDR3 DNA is TGTGCCAGTAGCCGAGGGACAGTCTATGGCTACACCTTC. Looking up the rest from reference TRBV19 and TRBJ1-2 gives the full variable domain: DGGITQSPKYLFRKEGQNVTLSCEQNLNHDAMYWYRQDPGQGLRLIYYSQIVNDFQKGDIAEGYSVSREKKESFPLTVTSAQKNPTAFYLCASSRGTVYGYTFGSGTRLTVV.

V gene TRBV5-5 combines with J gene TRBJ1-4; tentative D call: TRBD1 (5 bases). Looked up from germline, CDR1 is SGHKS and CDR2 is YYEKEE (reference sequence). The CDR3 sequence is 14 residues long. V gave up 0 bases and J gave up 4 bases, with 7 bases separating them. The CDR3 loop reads CASSLGQINEKLFF. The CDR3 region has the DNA TGTGCCAGCAGCTTGGGACAGATTAATGAAAAACTGTTTTTT. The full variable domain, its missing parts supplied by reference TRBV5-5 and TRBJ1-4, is DAGVTQSPTHLIKTRGQQVTLRCSPISGHKSVSWYQQVLGQGPQFIFQYYEKEERGRGNFPDRFSARQFPNYSSELNVNALLLGDSALYLCASSLGQINEKLFFGSGTQLSVL.

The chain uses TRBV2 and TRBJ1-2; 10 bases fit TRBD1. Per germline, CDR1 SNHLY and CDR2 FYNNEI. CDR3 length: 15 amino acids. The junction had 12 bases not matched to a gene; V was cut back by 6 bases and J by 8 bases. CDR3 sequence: CASRTGTGVIGGYTF. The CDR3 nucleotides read TGTGCCAGCAGGACCGGGACAGGGGTTATAGGGGGCTACACCTTC.

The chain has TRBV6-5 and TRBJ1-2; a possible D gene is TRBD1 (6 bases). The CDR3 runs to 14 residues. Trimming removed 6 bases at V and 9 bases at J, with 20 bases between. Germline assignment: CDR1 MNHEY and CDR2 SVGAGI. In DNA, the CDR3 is TGTGCCAGCAGGCCTACCTCGACAGGCGGCAGCTACACCTTC. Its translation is CASRPTSTGGSYTF.

The CDR3 bases are TGTGCCAGCAGCCCCGGGACAGGGGGCGCGGATGGCTACACCTTC. As protein: CASSPGTGGADGYTF. The chain recombines TRBV6-5 with TRBJ1-2, with 12 positions matching TRBD1. CDR1 and CDR2 from the germline V gene are MNHEY and SVGAGI. V was pared by 6 bases and J by 6 bases, with 8 bases of the junction left unmatched. The CDR3 has 15 amino acids.

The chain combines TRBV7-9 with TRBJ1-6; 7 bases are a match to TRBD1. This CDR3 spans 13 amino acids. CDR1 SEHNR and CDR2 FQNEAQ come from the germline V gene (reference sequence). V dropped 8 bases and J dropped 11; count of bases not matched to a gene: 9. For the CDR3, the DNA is TGTGCCAGCGGGGCGACAGGGTTGACACCCCTCCACTTT. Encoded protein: CASGATGLTPLHF.

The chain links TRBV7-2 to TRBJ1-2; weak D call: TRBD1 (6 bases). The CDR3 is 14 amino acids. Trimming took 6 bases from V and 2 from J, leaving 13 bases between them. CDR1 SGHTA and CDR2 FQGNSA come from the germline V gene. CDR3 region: CASSRVDRNYGYTF. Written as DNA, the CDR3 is TGTGCCAGCAGTAGAGTAGACAGGAACTATGGCTACACCTTC.

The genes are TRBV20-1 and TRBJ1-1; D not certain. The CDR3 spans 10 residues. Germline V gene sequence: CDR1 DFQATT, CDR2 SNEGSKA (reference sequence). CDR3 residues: CAARGTEAFF. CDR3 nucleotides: TGCGCCGCACGAGGGACTGAAGCTTTCTTT.

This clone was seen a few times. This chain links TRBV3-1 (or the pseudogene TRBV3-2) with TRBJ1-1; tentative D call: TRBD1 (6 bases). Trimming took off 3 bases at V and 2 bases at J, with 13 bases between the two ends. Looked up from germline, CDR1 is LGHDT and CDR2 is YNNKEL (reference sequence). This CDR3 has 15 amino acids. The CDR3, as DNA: TGTGCCAGCAGCCATCGGACAGCTACTAACACTGAAGCTTTCTTT. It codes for CASSHRTATNTEAFF.

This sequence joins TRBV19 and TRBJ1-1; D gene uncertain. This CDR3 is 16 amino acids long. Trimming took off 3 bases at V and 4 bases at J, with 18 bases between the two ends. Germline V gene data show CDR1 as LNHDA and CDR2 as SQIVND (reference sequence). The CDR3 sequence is CASSIPARAEATEAFF. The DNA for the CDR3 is TGTGCCAGTAGTATTCCGGCCCGGGCGGAGGCCACTGAAGCTTTCTTT.

The CDR3 loop reads CASSTGTSGGTDTQYF. CDR3 nucleotides: TGTGCCAGCAGCACCGGGACTAGCGGGGGCACAGATACGCAGTATTTT. This chain uses TRBV11-2 with TRBJ2-3; TRBD2 matches 13 bases. J was trimmed by 1 base and V by 5 bases; bases with no gene match: 3. Germline V lookup: CDR1 SGHAT, CDR2 FQNNGV. The CDR3 covers 16 residues. Looking up the rest from reference TRBV11-2 and TRBJ2-3 gives the full variable domain: EAGVAQSPRYKIIEKRQSVAFWCNPISGHATLYWYQQILGQGPKLLIQFQNNGVVDDSQLPKDRFSAERLKGVDSTLKIQPAKLEDSAVYLCASSTGTSGGTDTQYFGPGTRLTVL.

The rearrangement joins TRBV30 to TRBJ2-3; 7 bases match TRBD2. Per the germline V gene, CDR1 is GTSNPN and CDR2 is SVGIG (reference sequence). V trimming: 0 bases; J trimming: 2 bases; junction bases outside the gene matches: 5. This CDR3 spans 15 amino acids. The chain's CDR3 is CAWSVGGEDTDTQYF. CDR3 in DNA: TGTGCCTGGAGTGTTGGGGGGGAGGACACAGATACGCAGTATTTT.